This T cell receptor (beta chain) stems from a study of cytomegalovirus exposure and HLA in healthy donors. Study findings and constraints: Later analysis found that TCR beta chains associated with HLA were more clonally expanded than other, equally common chains. Cytomegalovirus status, reportedly, was diagnosed with high specificity and sensitivity by the classifier. Highest at DRB1 and lowest at HLA-C, TCR association rates differed among HLA loci in a later analysis.

The PCR employed 60 Vbeta primers together with 13 Jbeta primers. Assay: immunoSEQ multiplex PCR; the TCRdb copy retains only in-frame clones and omits some. Of over 110,000 clones in the sample, about three quarters were seen once. This clone was counted a few times. Its antigen is not identified. This CDR3 comprises 15 residues. Germline V CDR1 and CDR2: WSHSY, SAAADI. The V end lost 1 base, the J end lost 7 bases, and 11 bases lay between the germline ends. The source is a male donor in good health and CMV-seropositive. The sequencing sample was made of PBMCs. The chain combines TRBV10-2 with TRBJ1-6, with D perhaps TRBD1 (6 bases). The chain's CDR3 is CASSELGAANSPLHF. The CDR3 DNA reads TGCGCCAGCAGTGAGTTGGGGGCAGCCAATTCACCCCTCCACTTT.